There are a few counts of the clone carrying this T cell receptor (beta chain). TCRdb recomputed calls from the 5' RACE reads with MiXCR, one row per CDR3 protein. This table holds just over 75,000 distinct CDR3 sequences, about 7.8% found once. This record comes from a study of spatial heterogeneity in lung cancer. The time point denotes: sample taken at primary tumor resection. Samples were donated by 72 untreated early-stage non-small cell lung cancer patients. The sequenced material consisted of unsorted whole RNA from tumor, nontumor lung or frozen PBMC. The material sequenced was PBMCs, taken at surgery. The TCR was taken from a male donor with early-stage non-small cell lung cancer.

The DNA for the CDR3 is TGCAGTGCCCCCTCAGCGGAAATAGCCGGAGAGACCCAGTACTTC. It yields the protein CSAPSAEIAGETQYF. This rearrangement joins TRBV20-1 to TRBJ2-5, with D perhaps matching TRBD2 (5 bases). CDR1 and CDR2 from the germline V gene are DFQATT and SNEGSKA (reference sequence). The V end was cut by 6 bases, the J end by 4 bases, with 21 bases between. The CDR3 runs to 15 residues.